The next 8 T cell receptor beta chains were all read from a single sample in a study of blood T cell repertoires in COVID-19. The table came from immunoSEQ multiplex PCR; TCRdb's copy has only in-frame clones and leaves some out. Of 100,000 to 150,000 clones in the sample, around 86% were seen once. Sequencing input: peripheral blood. Receptors were obtained from a man aged 35-49 years with acute or convalescent COVID-19.

The rearrangement links TRBV6-5 to TRBJ1-5, with 7 bases aligning to TRBD1. The V and J ends lost 6 bases and 6 bases, in that order; junction bases with no gene match: 5. The CDR3 is 13 residues long. CDR1 MNHEY and CDR2 SVGAGI come from the germline V gene. The CDR3 DNA is TGTGCCAGCAGGAGACAGGGCGGTCAGCCCCAGCATTTT. Translation: CASRRQGGQPQHF.

This clone was counted only a few times. The chain has TRBV24-1 and TRBJ2-2; D may be TRBD1 (7 bases). Trimming took 9 bases from V and 5 from J, leaving 15 bases between them. This CDR3 region has 14 residues. Germline V lookup: CDR1 KGHDR, CDR2 SFDVKD. The CDR3 DNA follows: TGTGCCACCGGGGACAGCCGGGGGACCGGGGAGCTGTTTTTT. Protein: CATGDSRGTGELFF.

The rearrangement joins TRBV6-1 to TRBJ2-7; D perhaps matches TRBD1 (5 bases). V dropped 0 bases and J dropped 2 bases, with 11 bases sitting between them. Looked up from germline, CDR1 is MNHNS and CDR2 is SASEGT. This CDR3 spans 15 amino acids. The CDR3 region has the DNA TGTGCCAGCAGTGAAGCATGGGGCATAGCCTACGAGCAGTACTTC. It is translated as CASSEAWGIAYEQYF.

This sequence joins TRBV15 and TRBJ2-7, with 7 nucleotides matching TRBD1. The CDR3 sequence is 14 residues long. The V gene end was trimmed by 0 bases and the J gene end by 5 bases; junction bases not matched to a gene: 4. Germline V CDR1 and CDR2: LNHNV, YYDKDF (reference sequence). The CDR3 sequence: CATSRDRQGNEQYF. The CDR3, as DNA: TGTGCCACCAGCAGAGATCGACAGGGCAACGAGCAGTACTTC.

V gene TRBV7-8 combines with J gene TRBJ2-1; 8 bases map to TRBD2. Germline trimming cut 8 bases from V and 2 bases from J; bases unmatched to any gene: 11. The CDR3 totals 16 residues. Germline CDR1 and CDR2: SGHVS and FQNEAQ. CDR3 residues: CASGTGGLAAYNEQFF. The CDR3 nucleotides read TGTGCCAGCGGAACGGGAGGGCTAGCGGCCTACAATGAGCAGTTCTTC.

V gene TRBV5-1 combines with J gene TRBJ2-3; a possible D gene is TRBD1 (6 bases). CDR3 length equals 16 residues. CDR1 and CDR2 from the germline V gene are SGHRS and YFSETQ. V was shortened by 1 base and J by 5 bases, with 17 bases between the two germline ends. The CDR3 DNA reads TGCGCCAGCAGCTTGCCCAGGGGAAACGTCCAAGATACGCAGTATTTT. It is translated as CASSLPRGNVQDTQYF.

The chain's CDR3 is CASSRRDRGQVDYGYTF. DNA for the CDR3: TGTGCCAGCAGCCGCCGGGACAGGGGGCAGGTAGACTATGGCTACACCTTC. V gene TRBV5-5 combines with J gene TRBJ1-2, with 12 nucleotides matching TRBD1. V lost 4 bases and J lost 3; bases outside the gene matches: 10. Germline loops: CDR1 SGHKS, CDR2 YYEKEE (reference sequence). This CDR3 has 17 residues.

This chain connects TRBV2 to TRBJ1-6; 11 bases agree with TRBD1. J was trimmed by 10 bases and V by 4 bases; bases with no gene match: 6. Germline assignment: CDR1 SNHLY and CDR2 FYNNEI. The CDR3 is 15 residues long. In DNA form, the CDR3 reads TGTGCCAGCAGTGGTGGGACAGGGGGGAGATCACCCCTCCACTTT. Encoded protein: CASSGGTGGRSPLHF.